These T cell receptor beta chains were read from a single sample in a study of EBV T-cell therapy then PD-1 blockade in nasopharyngeal carcinoma. The antigens for these receptors are not known. Sequencing used immunoSEQ multiplex PCR; TCRdb keeps in-frame clones, though not all of them. The repertoire holds under 20,000 clones, with more than 70% as singletons. The sequences come from CD8+ T cells from blood, collected at day 33 from a patient whose treatment included autologous EBV-specific T cells and nivolumab. These receptors were taken from a middle-aged man with nasopharyngeal carcinoma. The CDR3 runs from the conserved cysteine through the conserved F or W. The D gene is left open where the match is weak. Size tells how often a clone was seen (once, few, many) or the class of an expanded clone, and some rows leave it out.

D: -; size: -; V: TRBV28; J: TRBJ1-1; DNA: TGTGCCAGCAGTCCTCTACAGGAGATGAACACTGAAGCTTTCTTT; CDR3: CASSPLQEMNTEAFF
D: TRBD2; size: -; V: TRBV4-3; J: TRBJ2-1; DNA: TGCGCCAGCAGCCAAGATGGCCGGGGGGAGCCCTACAATGAGCAGTTCTTC; CDR3: CASSQDGRGEPYNEQFF
D: -; size: -; V: TRBV27; J: TRBJ1-6; DNA: TGTGCCAGCAGTCCTCACAGGAATTCACCCCTCCACTTT; CDR3: CASSPHRNSPLHF
D: -; size: -; V: TRBV4-1; J: TRBJ2-7; DNA: TGCGCCAGCAGCCAAGTTAGGACTCACGAGCAGTACTTC; CDR3: CASSQVRTHEQYF
D: -; size: -; V: TRBV9; J: TRBJ1-5; DNA: TGTGCCAGCAGCGCGGGGGGAACAGGGAGGAGCAATCAGCCCCAGCATTTT; CDR3: CASSAGGTGRSNQPQHF
D: -; size: -; V: TRBV4-3; J: TRBJ1-2; DNA: TGCGCCAGCAGCCAAGGCGGAAACTATGGCTACACCTTC; CDR3: CASSQGGNYGYTF
D: -; size: -; V: TRBV12-3/TRBV12-4; J: TRBJ2-7; DNA: TGTGCCAGCAGTTTTGGCGGAACTTACGAGCAGTACTTC; CDR3: CASSFGGTYEQYF
D: -; size: -; V: TRBV5-5; J: TRBJ1-1; DNA: TGTGCCAGCAGCTGGGAAGGGGCTGAAGCTTTCTTT; CDR3: CASSWEGAEAFF
D: -; size: once; V: TRBV9; J: TRBJ1-2; DNA: TGTGCCAGCAGCGTAGGGGTAACCGGGAGCTATGGCTACACCTTC; CDR3: CASSVGVTGSYGYTF
D: -; size: -; V: TRBV7-8; J: TRBJ1-6; DNA: TGTGCCAGCAGCCCACAACCTAATTCACCCCTCCACTTT; CDR3: CASSPQPNSPLHF
D: TRBD1; size: -; V: TRBV5-4; J: TRBJ2-7; DNA: TGTGCCAGCAGTCATCCGGGACAGGGGGTTTTCGAGCAGTACTTC; CDR3: CASSHPGQGVFEQYF
D: -; size: -; V: TRBV5-4; J: TRBJ2-7; DNA: TGTGCCAGCAGCCCGGAGGTGGGCTCTACCTACGAGCAGTACTTC; CDR3: CASSPEVGSTYEQYF
D: TRBD1; size: -; V: TRBV18; J: TRBJ2-7; DNA: TGTGCCAGCTCACGACCGGACAGGGCGCTCTACGAGCAGTACTTC; CDR3: CASSRPDRALYEQYF
D: TRBD1; size: -; V: TRBV7-2; J: TRBJ2-7; DNA: TGTGCCAGCAGCTTCAGGGACAGGACCTCCTACGAGCAGTACTTC; CDR3: CASSFRDRTSYEQYF
D: -; size: medium-sized; V: TRBV13; J: TRBJ2-2; DNA: TGTGCCAGCAGCTTAGGGGTCTCCACCGGGGAGCTGTTTTTT; CDR3: CASSLGVSTGELFF
D: TRBD2; size: -; V: TRBV27; J: TRBJ2-1; DNA: TGTGCCAGCAGTCTACTACTAGCGGGGGGGCTTAACAATGAGCAGTTCTTC; CDR3: CASSLLLAGGLNNEQFF
D: -; size: -; V: TRBV5-1; J: TRBJ1-1; DNA: TGCGCCAGCAGCTTGGAGGGCCGGGGGAACACTGAAGCTTTCTTT; CDR3: CASSLEGRGNTEAFF
D: TRBD1; size: -; V: TRBV6-4; J: TRBJ1-2; DNA: TGTGCCAGCAGTGAGGGGCAGGGGGCTGGTGGCTACACCTTC; CDR3: CASSEGQGAGGYTF
D: -; size: medium-sized; V: TRBV14; J: TRBJ1-1; DNA: TGTGCCAGCAGCCAAGATTCGCTGGCTGAAGCTTTCTTT; CDR3: CASSQDSLAEAFF
D: -; size: few; V: TRBV5-4; J: TRBJ1-2; DNA: TGTGCCAGCAGCTTGTGGGGGGCGCCTGGCTACACCTTC; CDR3: CASSLWGAPGYTF
D: -; size: once; V: TRBV2; J: TRBJ1-4; DNA: TGTGCCAGCAGTGGGAGGATTTCGGGTAATGAAAAACTGTTTTTT; CDR3: CASSGRISGNEKLFF
D: -; size: -; V: TRBV5-1; J: TRBJ2-5; DNA: TGCGCCAGCAGCTGGAGGGAGACCCAGTACTTC; CDR3: CASSWRETQYF
D: -; size: -; V: TRBV12-3/TRBV12-4; J: TRBJ1-2; DNA: TGTGCCAGCAGCCTAGTCGGGGTCGCCACCTTC; CDR3: CASSLVGVATF
D: -; size: once; V: TRBV19; J: TRBJ1-3; DNA: TGTGCCAGTATTCGGGGAAACACCATATATTTT; CDR3: CASIRGNTIYF
D: -; size: -; V: TRBV6-4; J: TRBJ2-3; DNA: TGTGCCAGCAGTGACTCGGAGGGAACAGATACGCAGTATTTT; CDR3: CASSDSEGTDTQYF
D: -; size: -; V: TRBV5-1; J: TRBJ2-1; DNA: TGCGCCAGCAGCGCGGTGTCGCCCAATGAGCAGTTCTTC; CDR3: CASSAVSPNEQFF
D: TRBD1; size: -; V: TRBV10-3; J: TRBJ1-2; DNA: TGTGCCACCGGTGGGACAGGGTCCTATGGCTACACCTTC; CDR3: CATGGTGSYGYTF
D: -; size: -; V: TRBV9; J: TRBJ1-1; DNA: TGTGCCAGCAGCGCCACAGGTGACACTGAAGCTTTCTTT; CDR3: CASSATGDTEAFF
D: -; size: -; V: TRBV10-3; J: TRBJ2-1; DNA: TGTGCTTTCGGAGAAGTATACAATGAGCAGTTCTTC; CDR3: CAFGEVYNEQFF
D: -; size: -; V: TRBV10-3; J: TRBJ1-5; DNA: TGTGCCATCAGTGACCCCCTACAGGTTAGCAATCAGCCCCAGCATTTT; CDR3: CAISDPLQVSNQPQHF
D: -; size: -; V: TRBV7-6; J: TRBJ2-5; DNA: TGTGCCAGCAGCTTAGCGGCGGAGACCCAGTACTTC; CDR3: CASSLAAETQYF
D: -; size: -; V: TRBV7-9; J: TRBJ2-7; DNA: TGTGCCAGCAGTCCACAGGGAATCTACGAGCAGTACTTC; CDR3: CASSPQGIYEQYF
D: -; size: -; V: TRBV3-1/TRBV3-2; J: TRBJ1-5; DNA: TGTGCCAGCAGCCAAGACTCCCCGGGACATATGAATCAGCCCCAGCATTTT; CDR3: CASSQDSPGHMNQPQHF
D: -; size: -; V: TRBV5-6; J: TRBJ1-5; DNA: TGTGCCAGCAGCTTGGCGGCAGACTATAGCAATCAGCCCCAGCATTTT; CDR3: CASSLAADYSNQPQHF
D: TRBD1; size: -; V: TRBV3-1/TRBV3-2; J: TRBJ2-7; DNA: TGTGCCAGCAGCCAATCCCAGGGGGAGTTATCCTACGAGCAGTACTTC; CDR3: CASSQSQGELSYEQYF
D: -; size: -; V: TRBV9; J: TRBJ2-1; DNA: TGTGCCAGCAGCCCAAGAAGGAGCTCCTACAATGAGCAGTTCTTC; CDR3: CASSPRRSSYNEQFF
D: -; size: -; V: TRBV23-1; J: TRBJ1-2; DNA: TGCGCCAGCAGTCAATCGCCCTCCCCCTACACCTTC; CDR3: CASSQSPSPYTF
D: -; size: -; V: TRBV7-2; J: TRBJ1-1; DNA: TGTGCCAGCAGCTTAGGCATCGGGGAGAGGCAGGGAGCTTTCTTT; CDR3: CASSLGIGERQGAFF
D: -; size: -; V: TRBV27; J: TRBJ2-5; DNA: TGTGCCAGCAGTTTTGGGGCCCAAGAGACCCAGTACTTC; CDR3: CASSFGAQETQYF
D: TRBD1; size: -; V: TRBV7-8; J: TRBJ2-3; DNA: TGTGCCAGCAGTTCCGACAGGGGGCAAAGCACAGATACGCAGTATTTT; CDR3: CASSSDRGQSTDTQYF
D: -; size: -; V: TRBV29-1; J: TRBJ1-2; DNA: TGCAGCGCTGGGGGTTTTGGCTATGGCTACACCTTC; CDR3: CSAGGFGYGYTF
D: -; size: -; V: TRBV27; J: TRBJ2-5; DNA: TGTGCCAGCCGAGCCCTTTGGGGTAATGCAGAGACCCAGTACTTC; CDR3: CASRALWGNAETQYF
D: -; size: -; V: TRBV24-1; J: TRBJ1-6; DNA: TGTGCCACCAGTGATTCCGTCGATAATTCACCCCTCCACTTT; CDR3: CATSDSVDNSPLHF
D: -; size: -; V: TRBV3-1/TRBV3-2; J: TRBJ2-3; DNA: TGTGCCAGCAGCCAAGATCGGTTTAACTCGCAGTATTTT; CDR3: CASSQDRFNSQYF
D: TRBD1; size: -; V: TRBV6-2/TRBV6-3; J: TRBJ2-6; DNA: TGTGCCAGCAGTTCGGGACAGTCTGGGGCCAACGTCCTGACTTTC; CDR3: CASSSGQSGANVLTF
D: -; size: -; V: TRBV7-2; J: TRBJ2-3; DNA: TGTGCCAGCAGCTACGGCAGGCCCACAGATACGCAGTATTTT; CDR3: CASSYGRPTDTQYF
D: -; size: -; V: TRBV30; J: TRBJ2-3; DNA: TGTGCCTGGAGTATGGGGGCCGGCACAGATACGCAGTATTTT; CDR3: CAWSMGAGTDTQYF
D: TRBD2; size: -; V: TRBV11-1; J: TRBJ2-3; DNA: TGTGCCAGCAGCGGACTAGCGGAGACACCAGATACGCAGTATTTT; CDR3: CASSGLAETPDTQYF
D: -; size: once; V: TRBV18; J: TRBJ2-2; DNA: TGTGCCAGCTCACCCGAGAGGGCAGGGTACACCGGGGAGCTGTTTTTT; CDR3: CASSPERAGYTGELFF
D: -; size: -; V: TRBV7-3; J: TRBJ2-3; DNA: TGTGCCAGCAGCTTAACCGGCGGGAGCACAGATACGCAGTATTTT; CDR3: CASSLTGGSTDTQYF
D: -; size: -; V: TRBV6-7; J: TRBJ2-2; DNA: TGTGCCAGCAGTCCCGGGACAACGAACACCGGGGAGCTGTTTTTT; CDR3: CASSPGTTNTGELFF
D: TRBD1; size: once; V: TRBV6-5; J: TRBJ2-7; DNA: TGTGCCAGCAGTTACCAGGGGGCCTCCTACGAGCAGTACTTC; CDR3: CASSYQGASYEQYF
D: -; size: -; V: TRBV13; J: TRBJ1-4; DNA: TGTGCCAGCAGCTTAGGAGGTTCTGCTAATGAAAAACTGTTTTTT; CDR3: CASSLGGSANEKLFF
D: -; size: -; V: TRBV7-9; J: TRBJ1-4; DNA: TGTGCCAGCAGCACACTAGGGGAAAAACTGTTTTTT; CDR3: CASSTLGEKLFF
D: -; size: -; V: TRBV12-3/TRBV12-4; J: TRBJ2-7; DNA: TGTGCCACTGCCGGGCGCCCGGGAAACGAGCAGTACTTC; CDR3: CATAGRPGNEQYF